The T cell receptor (beta chain) under discussion was sequenced for a study of blood T cell repertoires in COVID-19. Across the study: Some COVID-19 samples were acute and others convalescent; all came from the United States, Italy and Spain.

Method: immunoSEQ multiplex PCR; TCRdb's copy keeps in-frame clones and lacks some. The table has under 250,000 clones, 80% to 90% seen once. The ends were cut back, 10 bases at V and 7 bases at J, with 11 bases in the middle. The CDR3 loop spans 11 amino acids. Germline V gene lookup returns CDR1 LNHDA and CDR2 SQIVND (reference sequence). In assigning cohorts, the study relied on participant-reported clinical history. Shortly before study entry, within 2 weeks, exposed participants had met a COVID-19 case. The chain combines TRBV19 with TRBJ2-1; D not certain. This TCR was recovered from a woman in her 30s who had been exposed to COVID-19. The sample taken for sequencing was PBMCs or T cells enriched from blood (not recorded which). The chain's CDR3 is CATESRNEQFF. DNA for the CDR3: TGTGCCACTGAATCACGGAATGAGCAGTTCTTC.